These 7 T cell receptor beta chains originate from one sample sequenced in a study of response to subunit inactivated influenza vaccine. MiXCR was run by TCRdb on the RT-PCR reads, yielding one entry per CDR3 protein. The top ten hold 7.6% of the sample, which has about 650,000 distinct CDR3 sequences, about 14% seen once. The sequenced sample was PBMCs from blood, obtained 14 to 15 days before vaccination. The receptors shown here come from a middle-aged man who received an inactivated influenza vaccine.

This clonotype was observed many times. CDR3 protein: CASSGLRNEQFF. The CDR3 region has the DNA TGTGCCAGTAGCGGTCTACGCAATGAGCAGTTCTTC. The chain recombines TRBV28 with TRBJ2-1; D perhaps matches TRBD2 (6 bases). The germline V gene has CDR1 MDHEN and CDR2 SYDVKM. The CDR3 is made up of 12 amino acids. With 9 bases removed from V and 6 bases from J, the gap between germline ends came to 12 bases. The whole variable domain, remainder taken from reference TRBV28 and TRBJ2-1, is DVKVTQSSRYLVKRTGEKVFLECVQDMDHENMFWYRQDPGLGLRLIYFSYDVKMKEKGDIPEGYSVSREKKERFSLILESASTNQTSMYLCASSGLRNEQFFGPGTRLTVL.

This clonotype was recorded a few times. This rearrangement joins TRBV7-8 to TRBJ2-1; D not resolved. Germline V gene lookup returns CDR1 SGHVS and CDR2 FQNEAQ. Trimming took off 1 base at V and 3 bases at J, with 7 bases between the two ends. This CDR3 contains 14 residues. CDR3 nucleotides: TGTGCCAGCAGCTTAGAAGGGTTCTACAATGAGCAGTTCTTC. Translation gives CASSLEGFYNEQFF.

This clonotype was detected only a few times. The chain carries TRBV20-1 and TRBJ1-5; D uncertain. This CDR3 is 12 amino acids long. Trimming took 5 bases from V and 4 from J, leaving 9 bases between them. In germline, CDR1 is DFQATT, CDR2 SNEGSKA (reference sequence). DNA for the CDR3: TGCAGTGCTCACAACGGGAATCAGCCCCAGCATTTT. Translating gives CSAHNGNQPQHF.

In its sample, this clonotype was seen a few times. The V gene is TRBV5-6, the J gene TRBJ2-3, with 11 bases aligning to TRBD2. The CDR3 contains 16 residues. Losses at the gene ends were 0 bases for V and 3 bases for J; bases not matched to a gene: 3. Germline V gives CDR1 SGHDT, CDR2 YYEEEE. The chain's CDR3 is CASSLVASGRTDTQYF. The CDR3 region has the DNA TGTGCCAGCAGCTTGGTGGCTAGCGGGAGGACAGATACGCAGTATTTT.

The chain joins TRBV5-6 to TRBJ2-7; possibly TRBD2 for D (5 bases). This CDR3 contains 13 residues. From germline, CDR1 is SGHDT and CDR2 YYEEEE. V was pared by 0 bases and J by 7 bases, with 11 bases between. CDR3 sequence reads: CASSLGPTGEQYF. CDR3 sequence (DNA): TGTGCCAGCAGCTTGGGACCAACGGGGGAGCAGTACTTC.

The V gene is TRBV11-2, the J gene TRBJ2-2; maybe TRBD2 (5 bases). CDR3 length: 17 residues. The germline CDR1 and CDR2 sequences are SGHAT and FQNNGV. The V and J ends lost 2 bases and 6 bases respectively, with 19 bases between them. CDR3 protein: CASSLILRASTSGELFF. CDR3 coding DNA: TGTGCCAGCAGCTTAATCTTGCGGGCTAGTACGTCCGGGGAGCTGTTTTTT. The full variable domain, with the rest looked up from reference TRBV11-2 and TRBJ2-2, is EAGVAQSPRYKIIEKRQSVAFWCNPISGHATLYWYQQILGQGPKLLIQFQNNGVVDDSQLPKDRFSAERLKGVDSTLKIQPAKLEDSAVYLCASSLILRASTSGELFFGEGSRLTVL.

V usage is TRBV9 and J usage is TRBJ2-1, with TRBD2 matching over 11 bases. Trimming removed 0 bases from V and 6 bases from J; junction bases left unmatched: 5. The germline V gene has CDR1 SGDLS and CDR2 YYNGEE. The CDR3 length is 16 residues. CDR3 DNA: TGTGCCAGCAGCGTAGCTACTAGCGGGGGTTTCAATGAGCAGTTCTTC. This codes for CASSVATSGGFNEQFF.